This is a list of T cell receptor beta chains from one sample in a study of blood T cell repertoires in COVID-19. Generated by immunoSEQ multiplex PCR, the TCRdb table keeps only in-frame clones and is missing some. The sample shows 100,000 or so clones, around 76% of them seen only once. Sequenced input: peripheral blood. The receptors were sampled from a woman in her sixties or seventies with acute or convalescent COVID-19. The CDR3 runs from the conserved cysteine through the conserved F or W. A D gene is named only where the DNA matches it firmly. The size field is filled for only some rows; it gives once, few, many or a size class.

CDR3 protein,CDR3 DNA,D gene,J gene,V gene,clone size,CDR3 length
CASSPPSLHEQFF,TGTGCCAGCTCACCTCCTAGCCTACATGAGCAGTTCTTC,-,TRBJ2-1,TRBV18,-,13
CASRRQGNTGELFF,TGTGCCAGTAGAAGGCAGGGGAATACCGGGGAGCTGTTTTTT,-,TRBJ2-2,TRBV25-1,-,14
CSVVEGGYGYTF,TGCAGCGTTGTGGAAGGAGGCTATGGCTACACCTTC,-,TRBJ1-2,TRBV29-1,-,12
CASSPGGLLDTQYF,TGTGCCAGCAGCCCGGGGGGGCTGTTGGATACGCAGTATTTT,TRBD2,TRBJ2-3,TRBV7-2,-,14
CASSLNRDTLAYEQYF,TGTGCCAGCAGTCTGAACCGGGACACCCTCGCCTACGAGCAGTACTTC,-,TRBJ2-7,TRBV6-2/TRBV6-3,once,16
CASSVKDTQYF,TGTGCCAGCAGCGTTAAAGATACGCAGTATTTT,-,TRBJ2-3,TRBV9,-,11
CARDRGHVDTIYF,TGTGCCAGGGACAGGGGGCACGTTGACACCATATATTTT,TRBD1,TRBJ1-3,TRBV19,-,13
CASSLGTGLGEKLFF,TGCGCCAGCAGCTTGGGAACGGGGTTAGGCGAAAAACTGTTTTTT,-,TRBJ1-4,TRBV5-1,-,15
CASSPLGGYEQYF,TGTGCCAGCAGTCCCTTAGGGGGCTACGAGCAGTACTTC,-,TRBJ2-7,TRBV12-3/TRBV12-4,-,13
CASSIGGTARDNEQFF,TGTGCCAGTAGTATCGGCGGGACAGCTAGAGACAATGAGCAGTTCTTC,-,TRBJ2-1,TRBV19,-,16
CASSVPGQGFYGYTF,TGTGCCAGCAGCGTACCGGGACAGGGATTCTATGGCTACACCTTC,TRBD1,TRBJ1-2,TRBV7-9,-,15
CASSLSGTYYGYTF,TGTGCCAGCAGTTTATCAGGAACCTACTATGGCTACACCTTC,-,TRBJ1-2,TRBV28,-,14
CASSRGSPSDEQYF,TGCGCCAGCAGCCGAGGCTCCCCATCGGACGAGCAGTACTTC,-,TRBJ2-7,TRBV5-1,-,14
CASREGLAATDTQYF,TGTGCCAGCAGGGAGGGACTAGCGGCCACAGATACGCAGTATTTT,TRBD2,TRBJ2-3,TRBV2,-,15
CAYHPRDRGSYEQYF,TGTGCCTACCATCCCCGGGACAGGGGCTCCTACGAGCAGTACTTC,TRBD1,TRBJ2-7,TRBV30,-,15
CASVQGSLNYGYTF,TGTGCCAGTGTACAGGGTAGTTTAAACTATGGCTACACCTTC,-,TRBJ1-2,TRBV28,many,14
CASSPDRDNGYTF,TGTGCCAGCAGCCCTGACAGGGATAATGGCTACACCTTC,TRBD1,TRBJ1-2,TRBV7-2,-,13
CAISEFQGETQYF,TGTGCCATCAGTGAGTTCCAGGGGGAGACCCAGTACTTC,-,TRBJ2-5,TRBV10-3,-,13
CASSPATQRGGPYEQYF,TGTGCCAGCAGCCCGGCAACGCAGCGGGGGGGCCCCTACGAGCAGTACTTC,TRBD2,TRBJ2-7,TRBV9,-,17